The 29 T cell receptor beta chains in this list originate from one sample, sequenced in a study of blood T cell repertoires in COVID-19. The assay was immunoSEQ multiplex PCR, and TCRdb's table has in-frame clones only and misses some. Among 100,000 to 120,000 clones listed, 85% were seen once. Input material: peripheral blood. The receptors stem from a man between 45 and 60 years old with acute or convalescent COVID-19.

CDR3 sequence (DNA): TGTGCCAGCTCCCGGACTGAGGAGTTTTCGGTC. It encodes CASSRTEEFSV. The chain employs TRBV18 and TRBJ2-7; TRBD2 might be the D (5 bases). The CDR3 loop spans 11 amino acids. In germline, CDR1 is KGHSH, CDR2 LQKENI.

The chain employs TRBV7-9 and TRBJ1-2; D not certain. V lost 1 base, J lost 4 bases, and 10 bases lay in between. The CDR3 has 14 residues. Germline V CDR1 and CDR2: SEHNR, FQNEAQ (reference sequence). The CDR3 DNA reads as TGTGCCAGCAGCTTAGAAACAGTCCTCTATGGCTACACCTTC. Amino acid sequence: CASSLETVLYGYTF.

CDR3 amino acids: CASSQVLTGTSDYNEQFF. The CDR3 DNA follows: TGTGCCAGCAGCCAAGTCCTGACCGGGACTAGCGACTACAATGAGCAGTTCTTC. This chain uses TRBV3-1 (or the pseudogene TRBV3-2) with TRBJ2-1, with TRBD2 matching 10 bases. Germline V gene lookup returns CDR1 LGHDT and CDR2 YNNKEL (reference sequence). J was trimmed by 3 bases and V by 1 base; bases with no gene match: 9. This CDR3 has 18 amino acids.

The chain joins TRBV7-6 to TRBJ2-4; 7 positions match TRBD1. The V and J ends lost 5 bases and 8 bases, in that order; junction bases with no gene match: 9. CDR1 is SGHVS and CDR2 is FNYEAQ in the germline V gene. The CDR3 is 14 amino acids. CDR3 sequence (DNA): TGTGCCAGCAGCAACCGACAGGGTAGTGACATTCAGTACTTC. As protein: CASSNRQGSDIQYF.

This sequence joins TRBV10-3 and TRBJ2-6; TRBD1 might be the D (5 bases). The CDR3 sequence is 15 residues long. Trimming removed 3 bases from V and 2 bases from J, with 8 bases in between. Germline CDR1 reads ENHRY; CDR2 reads SYGVKD. DNA of the CDR3: TGTGCCATCAGTGACAGGGTAGCTGGGGCCAACGTCCTGACTTTC. It is translated as CAISDRVAGANVLTF.

This sequence joins TRBV4-1 and TRBJ1-1; D remains ambiguous. The CDR3 length is 16 residues. Germline CDR1 MGHRA, CDR2 YSYEKL. The ends were cut back, 0 bases at V and 1 base at J, with 12 bases in the middle. The CDR3 region is CASSQEPAARNTEAFF. CDR3 sequence (DNA): TGCGCCAGCAGCCAAGAACCAGCGGCCAGGAACACTGAAGCTTTCTTT.

With regard to this clone: The sample contains more than one DNA sequence encoding this CDR3. This chain connects TRBV28 to TRBJ1-6; 11 bases fit TRBD1. CDR1 and CDR2 from the germline V gene are MDHEN and SYDVKM. With 6 bases clipped from V and 11 bases from J, the junction kept 9 bases outside the gene matches. This CDR3 region has 15 residues. CDR3 bases: TGTGCCAGCAGCACCGCCGGGACAGGGGGACCACCCCTCCACTTT. This translates into CASSTAGTGGPPLHF.

J is TRBJ1-1 and V is TRBV6-6, with D tentatively TRBD1 (6 bases). The CDR3 totals 12 residues. Germline V gives CDR1 MNHNY, CDR2 SVGAGI (reference sequence). V was pared by 8 bases and J by 3 bases, with 10 bases between. DNA of the CDR3: TGTGCCAGCGGGAAGGGGGACACTGAAGCTTTCTTT. Translation gives CASGKGDTEAFF.

This sequence joins TRBV3-1 (or the pseudogene TRBV3-2) and TRBJ2-7; 11 bases are shared with TRBD2. This CDR3 region has 16 residues. From germline, CDR1 is LGHDT and CDR2 YNNKEL (reference sequence). After removal of 1 base from V and 7 bases from J, the junction contained 9 bases not matched to a gene. Here the CDR3 DNA reads TGTGCCAGCAGCCAAGCCCCAGGTAGCGGGGGGGCTGAGCAGTACTTC. It specifies CASSQAPGSGGAEQYF.

V and J are TRBV9 and TRBJ2-7; 13 positions match TRBD2. The CDR3 loop spans 16 amino acids. J gave up 4 bases and V 4 bases, and 8 bases lay outside the gene matches. Germline loops: CDR1 SGDLS, CDR2 YYNGEE. In DNA, the CDR3 is TGTGCCAGCAGCAAATCCGGGACTAGCGGGATTTACGAGCAGTACTTC. Translated: CASSKSGTSGIYEQYF.

The V gene is TRBV19, the J gene TRBJ2-5; D is perhaps TRBD2 (6 bases). The CDR3 consists of 15 residues. Trimming pared 1 base from V and 5 bases from J, leaving 14 bases between. The germline gives CDR1 LNHDA, CDR2 SQIVND (reference sequence). This CDR3 is CASSIVPKRGETQYF. The DNA of the CDR3 is TGTGCCAGTAGTATAGTACCCAAACGGGGGGAGACCCAGTACTTC. Variable domain in full (rest from reference TRBV19 and TRBJ2-5): DGGITQSPKYLFRKEGQNVTLSCEQNLNHDAMYWYRQDPGQGLRLIYYSQIVNDFQKGDIAEGYSVSREKKESFPLTVTSAQKNPTAFYLCASSIVPKRGETQYFGPGTRLLVL.

V is TRBV5-6 and J is TRBJ2-6; 7 bases match TRBD1. Germline CDR1 SGHDT, CDR2 YYEEEE. Germline trimming cut 4 bases from V and 2 bases from J; bases unmatched to any gene: 12. CDR3 length: 18 residues. The CDR3 nucleotides read TGTGCCAGCAGCGCAAGGACAGGTTTGTTGGCTGGGGCCAACGTCCTGACTTTC. This codes for CASSARTGLLAGANVLTF.

This chain joins TRBV25-1 and TRBJ2-7; no clear D. The germline V gene encodes CDR1 MGHDK and CDR2 SYGVNS. Trimming pared 2 bases from V and 2 bases from J, leaving 7 bases between. There are 13 residues in the CDR3. CDR3 region: CASSEHSTYEQYF. The CDR3 DNA follows: TGTGCCAGCAGTGAACATTCAACCTACGAGCAGTACTTC.

V gene TRBV10-3 combines with J gene TRBJ1-1; TRBD1 agrees at 8 bases. V was clipped by 0 bases and J by 2 bases; unmatched bases: 2. Looked up from germline, CDR1 is ENHRY and CDR2 is SYGVKD. The CDR3 consists of 15 residues. CDR3 sequence (DNA): TGTGCCATCAGTGAGTCCGGACAGGGAAACACTGAAGCTTTCTTT. This translates into CAISESGQGNTEAFF.

J is TRBJ1-5 and V is TRBV2, with D uncertain. Trimming took 3 bases from V and 2 from J, leaving 8 bases between them. The CDR3 is 14 residues long. In germline, CDR1 is SNHLY, CDR2 FYNNEI. DNA for the CDR3: TGTGCCAGCAGTGACCAGGCGCGCAATCAGCCCCAGCATTTT. Protein product: CASSDQARNQPQHF.

The chain combines TRBV2 with TRBJ2-2; 9 bases are shared with TRBD1. CDR3 size: 15 residues. Germline loops: CDR1 SNHLY, CDR2 FYNNEI. V trimming: 5 bases; J trimming: 6 bases; junction bases outside the gene matches: 7. The CDR3 nucleotides read TGTGCCAGCAGTCTGACAGGGGGAATCGCCGGGGAGCTGTTTTTT. Translating gives CASSLTGGIAGELFF.

The chain employs TRBV3-1 (or the pseudogene TRBV3-2) and TRBJ2-7; 9 bases line up with TRBD1. CDR3 length: 14 residues. V lost 0 bases and J lost 5; bases outside the gene matches: 2. Germline V gives CDR1 LGHDT, CDR2 YNNKEL (reference sequence). This CDR3 reads CASSQDGDRDEQYF. CDR3 sequence (DNA): TGTGCCAGCAGCCAAGATGGGGACAGGGACGAGCAGTACTTC.

The chain links TRBV24-1 to TRBJ2-3, with D possibly being TRBD1 (5 bases). This CDR3 has 14 residues. Germline V gene sequence: CDR1 KGHDR, CDR2 SFDVKD. V was trimmed by 3 bases and J by 3 bases, leaving 9 bases between them. The CDR3 sequence is CATSDPQGTDTQYF. In DNA form, the CDR3 reads TGTGCCACCAGTGATCCTCAGGGTACAGATACGCAGTATTTT.

As DNA, the CDR3 is TGTGCCAGCAGCGTCAGGACAGGGTTGGGACCCGGGGGCAATGAGCAGTTCTTC. This codes for CASSVRTGLGPGGNEQFF. This chain joins TRBV9 and TRBJ2-1, with 8 bases identical to TRBD1. The CDR3 runs to 18 residues. Germline V gene data show CDR1 as SGDLS and CDR2 as YYNGEE. V trimming: 2 bases; J trimming: 6 bases; junction bases outside the gene matches: 16.

This clone was seen only once. This chain joins TRBV5-1 and TRBJ1-1; TRBD1 is a possible D gene (6 bases). The CDR3 is 15 amino acids. Germline V gene sequence: CDR1 SGHRS, CDR2 YFSETQ. Trimming took off 1 base at V and 3 bases at J, with 13 bases between the two ends. The CDR3: CASSLQGSWDTEAFF. The CDR3 DNA reads TGCGCCAGCAGCTTGCAGGGGTCGTGGGACACTGAAGCTTTCTTT.

J is TRBJ2-5 and V is TRBV6-1, with D possibly being TRBD1 (5 bases). The V end was cut by 3 bases, the J end by 5 bases, with 13 bases between. The germline CDR1 and CDR2 sequences are MNHNS and SASEGT. The CDR3 has 14 amino acids. The CDR3 DNA reads TGTGCCAGCAGTGACGCCAGGGTGGGGGAGACCCAGTACTTC. Translating gives CASSDARVGETQYF.

The rearrangement links TRBV12-3 or TRBV12-4 to TRBJ2-1, with 9 nucleotides matching TRBD2. After removal of 5 bases from V and 7 bases from J, the junction contained 0 bases not matched to a gene. CDR3 length: 12 residues. CDR3 loop: CASSSGRNEQFF. In DNA, the CDR3 is TGTGCCAGCAGTAGCGGGAGGAATGAGCAGTTCTTC.

The gene calls are TRBV27 and TRBJ1-6; tentative D call: TRBD1 (5 bases). The CDR3 is 16 amino acids. The germline V gene encodes CDR1 MNHEY and CDR2 SMNVEV (reference sequence). V lost 8 bases to trimming and J lost 1 base, with 15 bases between them. CDR3 bases: TGTGCCAGCGGCCCTAGGGGAAGGTCCTATAATTCACCCCTCCACTTT. It specifies CASGPRGRSYNSPLHF.

The V and J genes are TRBV5-1 and TRBJ2-3, with D unclear. The CDR3 extends over 14 amino acids. Trimming stripped 4 bases from V and 6 bases from J, with 15 bases between. Germline CDR1 is SGHRS and CDR2 is YFSETQ. This CDR3 is CASSPYAYADTQYF. CDR3 DNA: TGCGCCAGCAGCCCCTACGCATATGCGGATACGCAGTATTTT.

This clone has only a few counts. The CDR3 region is CASSHSGTATLSNQPQHF. For the CDR3, the DNA is TGTGCCAGCAGCCATTCCGGGACAGCTACCCTTAGCAATCAGCCCCAGCATTTT. The chain links TRBV3-1 (or the pseudogene TRBV3-2) to TRBJ1-5, with 7 bases matching TRBD1. Germline-derived CDR1 and CDR2 are LGHDT and YNNKEL (reference sequence). V was clipped by 3 bases and J by 0 bases; unmatched bases: 11. This CDR3 is 18 amino acids long.

In DNA form, the CDR3 reads TGCGCCAGCAGCCAAGATTGGCTAGCGGGAGAAAATCAGTACAATGAGCAGTTCTTC. Its protein is CASSQDWLAGENQYNEQFF. The chain links TRBV4-1 to TRBJ2-1; 10 nucleotides agree with TRBD2. The CDR3 totals 19 residues. Per the germline V gene, CDR1 is MGHRA and CDR2 is YSYEKL. The V and J ends lost 0 bases and 4 bases, in that order; junction bases with no gene match: 12.

This chain uses TRBV24-1 with TRBJ2-7, with 9 positions matching TRBD1. The CDR3 has 13 amino acids. V shed 7 bases, J shed 2 bases, and the junction held 2 bases outside the gene matches. Germline CDR1 KGHDR, CDR2 SFDVKD. The CDR3: CATRGQGTYEQYF. CDR3 DNA sequence: TGTGCCACCAGAGGACAGGGGACCTACGAGCAGTACTTC.

The chain carries TRBV19 and TRBJ1-2; no reliable D call. Trimming removed 3 bases from V and 3 bases from J, with 8 bases in between. This CDR3 has 13 residues. Looked up from germline, CDR1 is LNHDA and CDR2 is SQIVND (reference sequence). In DNA form, the CDR3 reads TGTGCCAGTAGTATCTGGGGAGACTATGGCTACACCTTC. Protein sequence: CASSIWGDYGYTF.

The rearrangement links TRBV15 to TRBJ1-2, with D unresolved. From germline, CDR1 is LNHNV and CDR2 YYDKDF (reference sequence). V lost 0 bases and J 4 bases, leaving 6 bases between the germline ends. The CDR3 length is 13 residues. The CDR3 DNA reads as TGTGCCACCAGCAGAGATGGGCTCTATGGCTACACCTTC. This gives the protein CATSRDGLYGYTF.